The 7 T cell receptor beta chains given below trace back to one sample, sequenced in a study of shared clonotypes between healthy human individuals. Only in-frame clones appear in the TCRdb table, and some are missing; sequencing was by immunoSEQ multiplex PCR. Of about 2.4 million clones listed, 80% to 95% are singletons. Sequencing used naive CD4+ T cells from PBMCs. Subset described: CD45RA+ positively selected. The receptor set was obtained from a man between 18 and 29 years old in good health. Some clones in this sample may be carry-over from other donors' samples.

This chain links TRBV19 with TRBJ1-2, with D perhaps matching TRBD1 (6 bases). This CDR3 spans 14 amino acids. V lost 1 base to trimming and J lost 4 bases, with 10 bases between them. Germline assignment: CDR1 LNHDA and CDR2 SQIVND (reference sequence). CDR3 sequence (DNA): TGTGCCAGTAGTATAGCCGCGGACAGCTATGGCTACACCTTC. Amino acids: CASSIAADSYGYTF.

This clone has only one observation. The rearrangement uses TRBV18 and TRBJ1-1; D is uncertain. Trimming stripped 0 bases from V and 6 bases from J, with 14 bases between. Germline loops: CDR1 KGHSH, CDR2 LQKENI. CDR3 length: 15 residues. The CDR3 loop is CASSPPGPLQSEAFF. The CDR3 nucleotides read TGTGCCAGCTCACCACCTGGGCCGTTGCAATCTGAAGCTTTCTTT.

The rearrangement uses TRBV5-1 and TRBJ1-4; the match to TRBD1 covers 9 bases. This CDR3 has 14 residues. Germline values: CDR1 SGHRS, CDR2 YFSETQ. Germline trimming cut 2 bases from V and 6 bases from J; bases unmatched to any gene: 2. The CDR3 protein is CASSFGTGYEKLFF. The CDR3 nucleotides read TGCGCCAGCAGCTTCGGGACAGGGTATGAAAAACTGTTTTTT.

The V call is TRBV4-2, the J call TRBJ2-1, with 7 bases lining up with TRBD2. V gave up 0 bases and J gave up 0 bases; unmatched junction bases: 2. This CDR3 has 16 amino acids. Looked up from germline, CDR1 is LGHNA and CDR2 is YNFKEQ. As DNA, the CDR3 is TGTGCCAGCAGCCAAGAGGCTAGCGGCTCCTACAATGAGCAGTTCTTC. Translation: CASSQEASGSYNEQFF.

This clone showed up just once. The chain recombines TRBV7-3 with TRBJ2-1; 8 positions match TRBD2. V lost 3 bases to trimming and J lost 4 bases; unmatched junction nucleotides: 8. This CDR3 spans 16 amino acids. CDR1 and CDR2 (germline): SGHTA, FQGTGA. This chain's CDR3 is CASSLAWTSLYNEQFF. CDR3 DNA: TGTGCCAGCAGCTTGGCTTGGACTAGCCTTTACAATGAGCAGTTCTTC.

A single count supports this clone. The chain uses TRBV7-2 and TRBJ2-7; 13 bases align to TRBD2. Germline V CDR1 and CDR2: SGHTA, FQGNSA. Trimming took 1 base from V and 2 from J; bases not matched to a gene: 5. The CDR3 runs to 17 residues. This chain's CDR3 is CASSLVGTSGITYEQYF. DNA for the CDR3: TGTGCCAGCAGCTTAGTAGGGACTAGCGGGATAACCTACGAGCAGTACTTC.

This rearrangement joins TRBV28 to TRBJ1-6; D gene unclear. The V and J ends lost 4 bases and 6 bases respectively, with 19 bases between them. This CDR3 is built from 17 residues. Per the germline V gene, CDR1 is MDHEN and CDR2 is SYDVKM. CDR3 nucleotide sequence: TGTGCCAGCAGTTCCCCAGCCTATCTCGGCGGTAATTCACCCCTCCACTTT. It is translated as CASSSPAYLGGNSPLHF.